What follows describes a single T cell receptor beta chain. As yet, its antigen is unknown. TCRdb passed the RT-PCR reads through MiXCR, listing each CDR3 protein once. The sample has 500,000 to 750,000 distinct CDR3 sequences, 12% to 15% seen once. The data originate from a study of response to subunit inactivated influenza vaccine. Whole-study findings and limits: Each seasonal influenza vaccination recruits few new T cells, the authors suggested.

V dropped 4 bases and J dropped 2 bases, with 15 bases sitting between them. Germline CDR1 SGHRS, CDR2 YFSETQ. The CDR3 consists of 15 residues. The material was PBMCs from blood, obtained approximately 12 days after vaccination. This clonotype was obtained from a man aged 45-65 years who received an inactivated influenza vaccine. This rearrangement joins TRBV5-1 to TRBJ1-2; tentatively, D is TRBD1 (5 bases). CDR3 residues: CASSGSTGANYGYTF. In nucleotides, the CDR3 is TGCGCCAGCAGCGGAAGCACAGGAGCCAACTATGGCTACACCTTC.